This note documents a single T cell receptor beta chain sequence. As handled by the study authors: Estimates of nucleated cell counts were drawn from the amplification of reference gene primers. The data were produced by immunoSEQ multiplex PCR, yet TCRdb's version contains in-frame clones alone and is incomplete. The V and J calls and clone size were taken over from that table, and D and trimming were inferred from the DNA. The repertoire has under 250,000 clones, more than 75% of them found once; the top ten carry more than 10%. This record comes from a study of blood T cell repertoires in COVID-19. Overall study context: Material from acute and convalescent COVID-19 was sourced from the United States, Italy and Spain. T cells, B-cell-depleted T cells, or PBMCs provided the cDNA or gDNA that served as material.

From germline, CDR1 is SGHRS and CDR2 YFSETQ. The V end lost 0 bases, the J end lost 1 base, and 8 bases lay between the germline ends. The CDR3 extends over 14 amino acids. The sample was peripheral blood. This receptor was identified in a human donor in a cohort sampled during active COVID-19. This sequence joins TRBV5-1 and TRBJ2-7; a possible D gene is TRBD2 (6 bases). In DNA, the CDR3 is TGCGCCAGCAGCTTGGTTGGGGGGTCCTACGAGCAGTACTTC. This encodes CASSLVGGSYEQYF.